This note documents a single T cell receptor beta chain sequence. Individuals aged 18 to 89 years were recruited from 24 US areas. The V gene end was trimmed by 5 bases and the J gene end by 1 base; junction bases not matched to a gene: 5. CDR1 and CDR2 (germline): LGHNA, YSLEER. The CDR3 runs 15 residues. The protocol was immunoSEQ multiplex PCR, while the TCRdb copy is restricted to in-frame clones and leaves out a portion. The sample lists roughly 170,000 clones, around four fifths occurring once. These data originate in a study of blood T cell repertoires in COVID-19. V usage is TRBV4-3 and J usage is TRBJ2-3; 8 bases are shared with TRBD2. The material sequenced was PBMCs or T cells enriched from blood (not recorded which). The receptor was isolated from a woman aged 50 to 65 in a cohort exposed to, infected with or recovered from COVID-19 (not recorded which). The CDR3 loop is CASSSQAGGTDTQYF. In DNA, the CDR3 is TGCGCCAGCAGCTCCCAAGCGGGGGGCACAGATACGCAGTATTTT.